Listed below are T cell receptor beta chains from one sample, sequenced in a study of blood T cell repertoires in COVID-19. TCRdb's table, derived via immunoSEQ multiplex PCR, lists solely in-frame clones and lacks some. The table has under 250,000 clones, 84% seen once; the top ten hold over 1.5%. Sequenced: peripheral blood. Receptors were obtained from a middle-aged woman who had recovered from COVID-19. CDR3s include the opening cysteine and the closing phenylalanine or tryptophan. A D gene is named only where the DNA matches it firmly. Some rows mark clone size as missing; the rest say once, few, many or name a class of expanded clone.

TRBV2	TRBJ2-7	NA	TRBD2	13	TGTGCCAACGCGAGAGCGGGGGCCTACGAGCAGTACTTC	CANARAGAYEQYF
TRBV5-4	TRBJ2-2	many	NA	14	TGTGCCAGCAGCCGAGGGGGGGAAGGCGGGGAGCTGTTTTTT	CASSRGGEGGELFF
TRBV2	TRBJ1-5	once	NA	14	TGTGCCAGCAATTTACAGGGTGGCGATCAGCCCCAGCATTTT	CASNLQGGDQPQHF
TRBV5-6	TRBJ2-1	NA	NA	12	TGTGCCAGCAGCTTCGTTTACAATGAGCAGTTCTTC	CASSFVYNEQFF
TRBV5-1	TRBJ1-1	NA	NA	13	TGCGCCAGCAGTCCTCAGGGTAACACTGAAGCTTTCTTT	CASSPQGNTEAFF
TRBV2	TRBJ1-5	NA	TRBD1	15	TGTGCCAGCAGTGCGGACAGGGTCAGCAATCAGCCCCAGCATTTT	CASSADRVSNQPQHF
TRBV21-1	TRBJ2-2	NA	NA	15	TGTGCCAGCAGCAATGGTACGGTGGACACCGGGGAGCTGTTTTTT	CASSNGTVDTGELFF
TRBV28	TRBJ1-2	few	NA	14	TGTGCCAGCAGTCTAGAGCCGGGGAACTATGGCTACACCTTC	CASSLEPGNYGYTF
TRBV5-4	TRBJ2-1	NA	NA	14	TGTGCCAGCAGCTTGTTGTTTGACAGTGCTGAGCAGTTCTTC	CASSLLFDSAEQFF
TRBV25-1	TRBJ2-3	NA	NA	14	TGTGCCAGCAGTGAACACGGGGTGACAGATACGCAGTATTTT	CASSEHGVTDTQYF
TRBV27	TRBJ1-6	NA	NA	12	TGTGCCTCACAGACCTATAATTCACCCCTCCACTTT	CASQTYNSPLHF
TRBV18	TRBJ2-1	NA	NA	15	TGTGCCAGCTCACCACGCGTGACAGGACAGAATGAGCAGTTCTTC	CASSPRVTGQNEQFF
TRBV19	TRBJ1-1	NA	TRBD1	14	TGTGCCAGTAGTAAACAGGGGGCCTTAACTGAAGCTTTCTTT	CASSKQGALTEAFF
TRBV12-3/TRBV12-4	TRBJ1-5	NA	TRBD1	13	TGTGCCAGCAGTAGGGACAGGGGCCAGCCCCAGCATTTT	CASSRDRGQPQHF
TRBV7-2	TRBJ2-7	few	NA	18	TGTGCCAGCAGCTTATCACGGATATCGGGGGGCGCCCCCCACGAGCAGTACTTC	CASSLSRISGGAPHEQYF
TRBV12-3/TRBV12-4	TRBJ2-1	NA	TRBD1	13	TGTGCCAGCAGACGGACAGGGACGAATGAGCAGTTCTTC	CASRRTGTNEQFF
TRBV28	TRBJ1-1	NA	NA	13	TGTGCCAGCAGGTCAGGGGCTGGTACTGAAGCTTTCTTT	CASRSGAGTEAFF
TRBV24-1	TRBJ1-5	NA	TRBD1	15	TGTGCCACTGCCGGGACAGGAGGAGGAGATCAGCCCCAGCATTTT	CATAGTGGGDQPQHF
TRBV11-3	TRBJ2-7	NA	NA	12	TGTGCCAGCAGCTCCCAGGGGTCCGAGCAGTACTTC	CASSSQGSEQYF
TRBV24-1	TRBJ2-2	NA	NA	16	TGTGCCACCAGTGATTTTCGTCCTACGAACACCGGGGAGCTGTTTTTT	CATSDFRPTNTGELFF
TRBV30	TRBJ2-1	NA	NA	15	TGTGCCTGCCCATCTAGGACGGGGGGCCAGCCTGAGCAGTTCTTC	CACPSRTGGQPEQFF
TRBV2	TRBJ2-5	NA	TRBD2	16	TGTGCCAGCAAGCCTCATAGCGGGGGGGGTCAAGAGACCCAGTACTTC	CASKPHSGGGQETQYF
TRBV4-2	TRBJ1-1	NA	NA	14	TGTGCCAGCAGCCAAGGGGCCTGGGTCCCTGAAGCTTTCTTT	CASSQGAWVPEAFF
TRBV2	TRBJ2-1	NA	NA	15	TGTGCCAGCAGTCACGACAGGCAAATTGGCAATGAGCAGTTCTTC	CASSHDRQIGNEQFF